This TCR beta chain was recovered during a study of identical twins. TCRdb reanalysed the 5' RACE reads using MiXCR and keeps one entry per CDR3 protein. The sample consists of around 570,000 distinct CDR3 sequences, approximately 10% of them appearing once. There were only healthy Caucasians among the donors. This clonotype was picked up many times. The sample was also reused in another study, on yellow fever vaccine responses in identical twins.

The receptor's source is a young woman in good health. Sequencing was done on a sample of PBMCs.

The CDR3 here is CSVTPGATDTQYF. DNA of the CDR3: TGCAGCGTTACCCCGGGTGCCACAGATACGCAGTATTTT. The V gene is TRBV29-1, the J gene TRBJ2-3; D remains unclear. The CDR3 loop spans 13 amino acids. Trimming shortened V by 5 bases and J by 2 bases, and 11 bases separated the two germline ends. The germline V gene encodes CDR1 SQVTM and CDR2 ANQGSEA.